The rows below give T cell receptor beta chains drawn from one sample of a study of blood T cells in healthy people across ages. Each CDR3 protein gets one entry after TCRdb re-called the 5' RACE reads with MiXCR. The sample shows about 970,000 distinct CDR3 sequences, roughly 51% of them seen only once. The sample consisted of blood. The receptors derive from a woman aged 55-70 years in good health. The CDR3 runs from the conserved cysteine through the conserved F or W. D genes are given only for firm matches. The size of a clone is reported for some rows only, either as once, few or many, or as a class for expanded clones.

J gene,V gene,clone size,CDR3 length,D gene,CDR3 DNA,CDR3 protein
TRBJ2-7,TRBV20-1,few,11,NA,TGCAGTGCCGGACCTATCTACGAGCAGTACTTC,CSAGPIYEQYF
TRBJ1-5,TRBV2,NA,14,NA,TGTGCCAGCAGTGGAGGGCAGGCGCTTCAGCCCCAGCATTTT,CASSGGQALQPQHF
TRBJ2-2,TRBV13,NA,18,TRBD2,TGTGCCAGCAGCGCGGGACTAGCGGGACCCGCGAACACCGGGGAGCTGTTTTTT,CASSAGLAGPANTGELFF
TRBJ1-5,TRBV6-1,few,10,NA,TGTGCCAGCAATAACTGGCCCCAGCATTTT,CASNNWPQHF
TRBJ2-5,TRBV12-3/TRBV12-4,NA,16,TRBD2,TGTGCCAGCAGTTTAGGTCGTAGGCGGGGGGGAATTGAGCAGTACTTC,CASSLGRRRGGIEQYF
TRBJ2-1,TRBV6-6,NA,12,NA,TGTGCCAGCAGTTATTACGGGATTGAGCAGTTCTTC,CASSYYGIEQFF
TRBJ2-5,TRBV11-2,NA,13,TRBD1,TGTGCCAGCAGCATTACAGGGGTTAGTGAGCAGTACTTC,CASSITGVSEQYF
TRBJ2-1,TRBV29-1,NA,14,TRBD1,TGCAGCGTCGTCCGGGACAGGGGCTACAATGAGCAGTTCTTC,CSVVRDRGYNEQFF
TRBJ2-1,TRBV29-1,many,14,TRBD2,TGCAGCGTTAGGAGGACTAGCGGTGACAATGAGCAGTTCTTC,CSVRRTSGDNEQFF
TRBJ2-7,TRBV5-1,NA,14,TRBD1,TGCGCCACGACCCGGGACAGGGATCACGGAGAGCAGTACTTC,CATTRDRDHGEQYF
TRBJ2-7,TRBV10-3,NA,17,NA,TGTGCCATCAGTCCCGACCAAGGACAACCCGGGTTCTACGAGCAGTACTTC,CAISPDQGQPGFYEQYF
TRBJ1-2,TRBV7-2,NA,14,TRBD1,TGTGCCAGCAGCAACAGACAGGGAAACTATGGCTACACCTTC,CASSNRQGNYGYTF
TRBJ1-2,TRBV28,NA,15,NA,TGTGCCAGCAAACTCATAACAGGGCAACTCTATGGCTACACCTTC,CASKLITGQLYGYTF
TRBJ1-6,TRBV4-3,few,16,NA,TGCGCCAGCAGCCGGGTACTGAGGGCCATAGATTCACCCCTCCACTTT,CASSRVLRAIDSPLHF
TRBJ1-1,TRBV12-3/TRBV12-4,NA,13,NA,TGTGCCAGCAGCTTGACAGCGGACACTGAAGCTTTCTTT,CASSLTADTEAFF
TRBJ2-3,TRBV7-6,NA,15,NA,TGTGCCAGCAGCTTGGACGGGAGTCGGGCAGATACGCAGTATTTT,CASSLDGSRADTQYF
TRBJ2-7,TRBV7-9,NA,16,TRBD1,TGTGCCAGCAGACCACCCGGGACAGGGCCCATCTACGAGCAGTACTTC,CASRPPGTGPIYEQYF
TRBJ2-7,TRBV10-3,few,14,TRBD1,TGTGCCATCAGTGAGGGACAGGGTAGTTACGAGCAGTACTTC,CAISEGQGSYEQYF
TRBJ2-1,TRBV20-1,few,12,NA,TGCAGTGCCCCGGTTTGGGACAATGAGCAGTTCTTC,CSAPVWDNEQFF
TRBJ2-7,TRBV6-2/TRBV6-3,few,13,TRBD1,TGTGCCAGCAGACCGGGACAGATCTACGAGCAGTACTTC,CASRPGQIYEQYF
TRBJ2-5,TRBV28,few,12,NA,TGTGCCAGCAGTTCTAGCGCGGAGACCCAGTACTTC,CASSSSAETQYF
TRBJ1-2,TRBV4-3,NA,16,NA,TGCGCCAGCAGCCAATCCGACCGGGGGCGCGTCTATGGCTACACCTTC,CASSQSDRGRVYGYTF
TRBJ1-2,TRBV2,NA,15,NA,TGTGCCAGCAGTGCGGCGGTCAACTTTAACTATGGCTACACCTTC,CASSAAVNFNYGYTF
TRBJ2-1,TRBV9,NA,14,TRBD1,TGTGCCAGCAGCGGGACAATTTCAGGGGGCGAGCAGTTCTTC,CASSGTISGGEQFF
TRBJ2-5,TRBV6-2/TRBV6-3,NA,19,NA,TGTGCCAGCAGTTACTCGAGGGGCTGGGAGGACTACCGCCAAGAGACCCAGTACTTC,CASSYSRGWEDYRQETQYF
TRBJ2-3,TRBV4-1,NA,17,NA,TGCGCCAGCAGCCAGAAACCGGGACCTCCTAGCACAGATACGCAGTATTTT,CASSQKPGPPSTDTQYF
TRBJ1-4,TRBV4-1,few,17,TRBD1,TGCGCCAGCAGCCAGGGACAGCCCGGGCGACCGAATGAAAAACTGTTTTTT,CASSQGQPGRPNEKLFF
TRBJ2-5,TRBV29-1,few,14,NA,TGCAGCGTTGACGTTGGGGACACCGGGGAGACCCAGTACTTC,CSVDVGDTGETQYF
TRBJ1-1,TRBV20-1,NA,12,NA,TGCAGTGCTAGCAGATTGAACACTGAAGCTTTCTTT,CSASRLNTEAFF
TRBJ2-3,TRBV11-1,NA,14,NA,TGTGCCAGCAGCTCGGGCACGTGGACAGATACGCAGTATTTT,CASSSGTWTDTQYF
TRBJ2-2,TRBV6-6,NA,14,NA,TGTGCCAGCAAGGCGCTCGCGAACACCGGGGAGCTGTTTTTT,CASKALANTGELFF
TRBJ2-5,TRBV27,few,16,NA,TGTGCCAGCAGTTTATGGGCCTGGGGCAGCGGGGAGACCCAGTACTTC,CASSLWAWGSGETQYF
TRBJ2-5,TRBV20-1,NA,14,NA,TGCAGTGCCACAACCCGAGCGGTTCAAGAGACCCAGTACTTC,CSATTRAVQETQYF
TRBJ1-5,TRBV20-1,NA,15,NA,TGCAGTGCTAGGATACCCGCGGATAGCAATCAGCCCCAGCATTTT,CSARIPADSNQPQHF
TRBJ2-7,TRBV10-3,NA,19,TRBD1,TGTGCCATCAGTTTAAGACCGGGACAGGGGGCCCCTAGCAACTACGAGCAGTACTTC,CAISLRPGQGAPSNYEQYF
TRBJ2-7,TRBV5-1,few,14,NA,TGCGCCAGCAGCTTCTTGGGCATCTCCTACGAGCAGTACTTC,CASSFLGISYEQYF
TRBJ2-1,TRBV2,few,15,TRBD1,TGTGCCAGCAGTCAGCTAGACAGGGTCTACAATGAGCAGTTCTTC,CASSQLDRVYNEQFF
TRBJ2-1,TRBV25-1,NA,16,TRBD1,TGTGCCAGCAGCCGTCTGGCAGGGGGCGTAAACAATGAGCAGTTCTTC,CASSRLAGGVNNEQFF
TRBJ2-7,TRBV3-1,NA,14,TRBD2,TGTGCCAGCAGCCCAGCGGGAGCCTCCTACGAGCAGTACTTC,CASSPAGASYEQYF
TRBJ2-2,TRBV20-1,NA,17,TRBD1,TGCAGTGCTAGAAGCCTTGACAGGGGGCAAAACACCGGGGAGCTGTTTTTT,CSARSLDRGQNTGELFF
TRBJ2-1,TRBV10-3,NA,15,NA,TGTGCCATCAGTGAGGGCGGGAATTCCTACAATGAGCAGTTCTTC,CAISEGGNSYNEQFF
TRBJ2-3,TRBV5-1,once,16,NA,TGCGCCAGCGCCCGCGCCGGAGAGCGGGGCACAGATACGCAGTATTTT,CASARAGERGTDTQYF
TRBJ2-3,TRBV12-3/TRBV12-4,few,14,NA,TGTGCCAGCACTTTAGCGGCTAGCACAGATACGCAGTATTTT,CASTLAASTDTQYF
TRBJ2-1,TRBV20-1,many,13,TRBD1,TGCAGTGCAGATAGACAGGGGTTCGATGAGCAGTTCTTC,CSADRQGFDEQFF
TRBJ2-3,TRBV2,NA,16,NA,TGTGCCAGCAGCCCTCCCGGGACATCTCGCACAGATACGCAGTATTTT,CASSPPGTSRTDTQYF
TRBJ2-3,TRBV29-1,NA,13,TRBD2,TGCAGCGTCACACTAGCGGGAACAGATACGCAGTATTTT,CSVTLAGTDTQYF
TRBJ1-6,TRBV20-1,NA,13,TRBD1,TGCAGTGGACAGGGGGCTTCTAATTCACCCCTCCACTTT,CSGQGASNSPLHF
TRBJ2-1,TRBV12-3/TRBV12-4,NA,18,TRBD2,TGTGCCAGCAGTTTAGCGTGGGCTAGCGGGACGGGCCGGGATGAGCAGTTCTTC,CASSLAWASGTGRDEQFF
TRBJ2-7,TRBV10-3,few,14,NA,TGTGCCATCAGTGAGGGGGGACAAGCCTACGAGCAGTACTTC,CAISEGGQAYEQYF
TRBJ1-6,TRBV5-8,many,13,NA,TGTGCCAGCAGCGGGACTGATAATTCACCCCTCCACTTT,CASSGTDNSPLHF
TRBJ2-1,TRBV4-3,NA,14,NA,TGCGCCAGCAGCCAAGGAGACGGGTACAATGAGCAGTTCTTC,CASSQGDGYNEQFF
TRBJ2-1,TRBV24-1,NA,19,NA,TGTGCCACCAGTGATCTCCCGGTGGTAGCCCCACACTCCTACAATGAGCAGTTCTTC,CATSDLPVVAPHSYNEQFF
TRBJ2-1,TRBV6-1,few,16,NA,TGTGCCAGCAGTGTGTGGTCTGCAGCTGCCTACAATGAGCAGTTCTTC,CASSVWSAAAYNEQFF
TRBJ2-7,TRBV6-5,NA,15,TRBD1,TGTGCCAGCAGCCGCCGGGACAGGTCCCTAGGGGAGCAGTACTTC,CASSRRDRSLGEQYF
TRBJ2-3,TRBV9,few,16,TRBD2,TGTGCCAGCAGCGTGGGTAGGACTAGCGGATCAGATACGCAGTATTTT,CASSVGRTSGSDTQYF
TRBJ1-6,TRBV6-5,few,16,NA,TGTGCCAGCAGTACAAGCCTGAGCTCCTATAATTCACCCCTCCACTTT,CASSTSLSSYNSPLHF
TRBJ1-1,TRBV6-4,NA,13,NA,TGTGCCAGCAGTGGACAGCCCAGCACTGAAGCTTTCTTT,CASSGQPSTEAFF